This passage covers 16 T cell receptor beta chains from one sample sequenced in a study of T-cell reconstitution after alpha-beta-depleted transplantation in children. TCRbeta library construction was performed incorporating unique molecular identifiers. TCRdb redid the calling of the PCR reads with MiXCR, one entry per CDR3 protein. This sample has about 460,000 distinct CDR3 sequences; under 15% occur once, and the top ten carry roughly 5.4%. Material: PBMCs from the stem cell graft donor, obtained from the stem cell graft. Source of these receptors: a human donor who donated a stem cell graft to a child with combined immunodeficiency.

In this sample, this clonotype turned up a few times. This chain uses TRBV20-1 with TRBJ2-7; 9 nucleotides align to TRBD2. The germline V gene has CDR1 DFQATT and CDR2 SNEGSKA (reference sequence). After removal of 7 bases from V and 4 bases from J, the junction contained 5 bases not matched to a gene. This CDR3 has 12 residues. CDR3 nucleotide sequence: TGCAGTGTTCCGGGACTAGCTTACGAGCAGTACTTC. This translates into CSVPGLAYEQYF.

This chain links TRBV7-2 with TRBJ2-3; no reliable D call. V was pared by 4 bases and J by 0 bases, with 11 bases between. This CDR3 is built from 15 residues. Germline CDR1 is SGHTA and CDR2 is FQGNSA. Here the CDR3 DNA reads TGTGCCAGCAGCTCGCGGTCGGATAGCACAGATACGCAGTATTTT. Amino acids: CASSSRSDSTDTQYF.

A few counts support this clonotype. CDR3 coding DNA: TGTGCCAGCAGTTCTACTACCGCAGGGGAGCTGTTTTTT. This encodes CASSSTTAGELFF. This chain joins TRBV6-2 or TRBV6-3 and TRBJ2-2; D gene uncertain. Germline V gene data show CDR1 as MNHEY and CDR2 as SVGEGT. The V end lost 4 bases, the J end lost 8 bases, and 11 bases lay between the germline ends. The CDR3 is 13 residues long.

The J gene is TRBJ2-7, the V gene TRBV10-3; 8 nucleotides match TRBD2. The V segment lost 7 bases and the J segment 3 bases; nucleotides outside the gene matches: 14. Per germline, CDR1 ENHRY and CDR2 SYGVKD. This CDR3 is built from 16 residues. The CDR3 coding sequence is TGTGCCATCACGGACGGGCAACTAGCGGATAACTACGAGCAGTACTTC. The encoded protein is CAITDGQLADNYEQYF.

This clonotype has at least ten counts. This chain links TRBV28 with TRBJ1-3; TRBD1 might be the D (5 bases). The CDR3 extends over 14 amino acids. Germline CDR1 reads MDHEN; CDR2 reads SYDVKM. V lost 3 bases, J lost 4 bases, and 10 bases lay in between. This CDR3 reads CASSLTGLGNTIYF. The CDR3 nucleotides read TGTGCCAGCAGTTTGACGGGACTCGGAAACACCATATATTTT. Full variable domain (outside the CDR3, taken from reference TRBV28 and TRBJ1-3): DVKVTQSSRYLVKRTGEKVFLECVQDMDHENMFWYRQDPGLGLRLIYFSYDVKMKEKGDIPEGYSVSREKKERFSLILESASTNQTSMYLCASSLTGLGNTIYFGEGSWLTVV.

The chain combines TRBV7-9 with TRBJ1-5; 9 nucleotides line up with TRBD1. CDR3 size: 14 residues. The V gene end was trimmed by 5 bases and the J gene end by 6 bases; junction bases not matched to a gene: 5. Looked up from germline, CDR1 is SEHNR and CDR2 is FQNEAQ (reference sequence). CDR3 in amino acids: CASSADRGGQPQHF. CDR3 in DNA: TGTGCCAGCAGCGCGGACAGGGGCGGTCAGCCCCAGCATTTT.

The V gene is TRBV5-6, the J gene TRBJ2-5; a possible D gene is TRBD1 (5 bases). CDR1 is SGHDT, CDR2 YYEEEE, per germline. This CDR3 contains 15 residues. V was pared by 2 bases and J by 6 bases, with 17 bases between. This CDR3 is CASSFDSNSPKTQYF. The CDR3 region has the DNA TGTGCCAGCAGCTTTGACAGCAATTCCCCCAAGACCCAGTACTTC.

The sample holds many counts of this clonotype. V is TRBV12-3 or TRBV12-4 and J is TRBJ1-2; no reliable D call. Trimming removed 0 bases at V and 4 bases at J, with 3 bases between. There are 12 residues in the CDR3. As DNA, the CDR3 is TGTGCCAGCAGTTTAGCGCCCTATGGCTACACCTTC. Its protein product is CASSLAPYGYTF.

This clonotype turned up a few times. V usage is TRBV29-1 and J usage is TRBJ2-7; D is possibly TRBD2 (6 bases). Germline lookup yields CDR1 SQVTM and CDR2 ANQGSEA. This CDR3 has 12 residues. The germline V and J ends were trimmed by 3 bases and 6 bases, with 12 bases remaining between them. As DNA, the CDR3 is TGCAGCGTTGACTACGGGGGAGGCGAGCAGTACTTC. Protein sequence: CSVDYGGGEQYF.

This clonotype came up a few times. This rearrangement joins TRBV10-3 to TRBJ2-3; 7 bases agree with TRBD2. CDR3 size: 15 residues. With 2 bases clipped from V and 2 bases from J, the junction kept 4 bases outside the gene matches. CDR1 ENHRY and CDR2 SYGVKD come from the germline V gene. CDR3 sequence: CAISEASGPTDTQYF. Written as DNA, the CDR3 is TGTGCCATCAGTGAGGCTAGCGGACCCACAGATACGCAGTATTTT.

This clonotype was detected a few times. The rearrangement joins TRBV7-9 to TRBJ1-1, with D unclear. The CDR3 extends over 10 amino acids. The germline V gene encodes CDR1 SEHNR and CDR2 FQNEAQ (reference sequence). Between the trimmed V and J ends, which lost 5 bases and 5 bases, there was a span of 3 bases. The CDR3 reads CASSRTEAFF. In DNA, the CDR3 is TGTGCCAGCAGCCGAACTGAAGCTTTCTTT.

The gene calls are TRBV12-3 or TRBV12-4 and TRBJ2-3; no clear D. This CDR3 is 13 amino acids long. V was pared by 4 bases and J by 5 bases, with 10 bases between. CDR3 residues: CASSSLRRDTQYF. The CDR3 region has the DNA TGTGCCAGCAGTTCTTTAAGGCGAGATACGCAGTATTTT.

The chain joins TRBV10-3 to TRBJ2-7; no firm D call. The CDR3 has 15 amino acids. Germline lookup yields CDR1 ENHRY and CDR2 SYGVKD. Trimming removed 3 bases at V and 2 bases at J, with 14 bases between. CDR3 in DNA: TGTGCCATCAGTGATGTAACGATCAGCACCTACGAGCAGTACTTC. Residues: CAISDVTISTYEQYF.

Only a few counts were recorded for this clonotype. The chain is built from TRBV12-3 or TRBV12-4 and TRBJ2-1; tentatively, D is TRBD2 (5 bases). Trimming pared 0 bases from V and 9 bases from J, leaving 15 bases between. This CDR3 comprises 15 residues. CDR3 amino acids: CASSLAGKDWGEQFF. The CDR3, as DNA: TGTGCCAGCAGTTTAGCGGGAAAGGACTGGGGTGAGCAGTTCTTC.

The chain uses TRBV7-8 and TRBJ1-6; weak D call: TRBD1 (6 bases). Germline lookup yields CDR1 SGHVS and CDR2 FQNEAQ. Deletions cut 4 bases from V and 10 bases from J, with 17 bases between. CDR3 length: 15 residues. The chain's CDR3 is CASSSRGGPKSPLHF. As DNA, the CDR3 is TGTGCCAGCAGCTCCCGCGGGGGCCCAAAGTCACCCCTCCACTTT.

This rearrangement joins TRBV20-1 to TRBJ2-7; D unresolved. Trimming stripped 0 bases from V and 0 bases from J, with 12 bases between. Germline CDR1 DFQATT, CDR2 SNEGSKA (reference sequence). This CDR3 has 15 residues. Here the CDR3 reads CSARDRKTSSYEQYF. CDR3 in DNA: TGCAGTGCTAGAGATAGGAAGACGAGCTCCTACGAGCAGTACTTC.